This paragraph reports one T cell receptor beta chain. This record comes from a study of blood T cell repertoires in COVID-19. At the level of the study: The samples span acute and convalescent COVID-19 from the United States, Italy and Spain. The cDNA or gDNA used as material had been derived from T cells, B-cell-depleted T cells, or PBMCs.

Here immunoSEQ multiplex PCR was the method, and the copy in TCRdb shows in-frame clones only, minus some. The sample lists about 190,000 clones; 83% were seen once. Germline loops: CDR1 SNHLY, CDR2 FYNNEI. The CDR3 is 14 amino acids. V shed 8 bases and J shed 0 bases, with 12 bases lying between them. This clonotype was sampled from a woman in her thirties or forties with acute or convalescent COVID-19. Sequenced material: peripheral blood. The chain has TRBV2 and TRBJ2-3; D remains ambiguous. As DNA, the CDR3 is TGTGCCAGCTTAGCCTATACTAGCACAGATACGCAGTATTTT. Translating gives CASLAYTSTDTQYF.